This TCR beta chain is from a study of glioma-infiltrating T cells after dendritic cell vaccination. Study information: Autologous tumor lysate was loaded overnight onto monocyte-derived dendritic cells grown seven to eight days with IL-4 and GM-CSF.

Time point specified: after dendritic cell vaccination, including at tumor progression/relapse. Up to about 2 ug genomic DNA was used for TCRB CDR3 amplification. The PCR used 60 V beta and 13 J beta primers. Sequenced by immunoSEQ multiplex PCR; TCRdb stores in-frame clones only, minus some. The data hold fewer than 65,000 clones, with approximately 90% observed a single time. There are 11 residues in the CDR3. V was cut by 2 bases and J by 3 bases, with 2 bases left in between. The germline V gene encodes CDR1 MNHEY and CDR2 SVGAGI. This specimen consisted of blood, obtained after dendritic cell vaccination. The origin of this receptor is a human donor with glioblastoma. V and J are TRBV6-5 and TRBJ2-7; D remains unclear. This CDR3 reads CASSYHYEQYF. The CDR3 bases are TGTGCCAGCAGTTACCACTACGAGCAGTACTTC.